Listed here are 24 T cell receptor beta chains from one sample, sequenced in a study of T-cell reconstitution after alpha-beta-depleted transplantation in children. Preparation of the TCRbeta library involved a method that used unique molecular identifiers. TCRdb re-called the PCR reads through MiXCR, storing one row per CDR3 protein. The sample includes about 540,000 distinct CDR3 sequences, 15% to 20% of them seen just once. The specimen was PBMCs from the stem cell graft donor, collected from the stem cell graft. These receptors were taken from a human donor who donated a stem cell graft to a child with acute lymphoblastic leukemia.

V and J are TRBV5-1 and TRBJ2-1, with 9 bases matching TRBD2. This CDR3 region has 16 residues. Germline loops: CDR1 SGHRS, CDR2 YFSETQ. Germline trimming cut 0 bases from V and 10 bases from J; bases unmatched to any gene: 11. CDR3 DNA: TGCGCCAGCAGCTTGGGGCCTGGAGCGGGAGGCTCGGAGCAGTTCTTC. It translates to CASSLGPGAGGSEQFF.

This clonotype showed up just a few times. The rearrangement links TRBV7-6 to TRBJ2-3; tentative D call: TRBD1 (7 bases). CDR1 and CDR2 from the germline V gene are SGHVS and FNYEAQ. This CDR3 contains 17 residues. V was shortened by 1 base and J by 4 bases, with 18 bases between the two germline ends. The CDR3 DNA reads as TGTGCCAGCAGCTTAGGAGTCGGAGGGACAGTATCAGATACGCAGTATTTT. Protein product: CASSLGVGGTVSDTQYF. Complete variable domain (other parts from reference TRBV7-6 and TRBJ2-3): GAGVSQSPRYKVTKRGQDVALRCDPISGHVSLYWYRQALGQGPEFLTYFNYEAQQDKSGLPNDRFSAERPEGSISTLTIQRTEQRDSAMYRCASSLGVGGTVSDTQYFGPGTRLTVL.

This chain joins TRBV29-1 and TRBJ2-3; weak D call: TRBD2 (5 bases). The V end was cut by 4 bases, the J end by 0 bases, with 8 bases between. From germline, CDR1 is SQVTM and CDR2 ANQGSEA. The CDR3 contains 13 residues. CDR3 residues: CSVVEGSTDTQYF. Written as DNA, the CDR3 is TGCAGCGTTGTAGAGGGAAGCACAGATACGCAGTATTTT.

This clonotype occurred a few times. The V and J genes are TRBV29-1 and TRBJ2-1, with D hard to call. This CDR3 contains 10 residues. Germline V lookup: CDR1 SQVTM, CDR2 ANQGSEA. Between the trimmed V and J ends, which lost 0 bases and 6 bases, there was a span of 0 bases. For the CDR3, the DNA is TGCAGCGTTGAAGACAATGAGCAGTTCTTC. It translates to CSVEDNEQFF.

This clonotype was seen a handful of times. The CDR3 protein is CASNGLAFEQFF. CDR3 coding DNA: TGTGCCAGCAACGGACTAGCATTTGAGCAGTTCTTC. V gene TRBV12-3 or TRBV12-4 combines with J gene TRBJ2-1; 8 bases match TRBD2. The length of the CDR3 is 12 residues. Trimming removed 7 bases from V and 9 bases from J; junction bases left unmatched: 5.

The chain couples TRBV6-4 to TRBJ2-2; D ambiguous. Germline V gene data show CDR1 as MRHNA and CDR2 as SNTAGT. There are 8 residues in the CDR3. Trimming took 10 bases from V and 13 from J, leaving 7 bases between them. The CDR3 reads CAILGLFF. Here the CDR3 DNA reads TGTGCCATCCTAGGGCTGTTTTTT.

V and J are TRBV30 and TRBJ2-1; 12 bases are a match to TRBD2. This CDR3 is 15 amino acids long. Trimming at V came to 5 bases and at J to 8 bases, leaving 10 bases not matched to a gene. Looked up from germline, CDR1 is GTSNPN and CDR2 is SVGIG (reference sequence). The CDR3, as DNA: TGTGCCTGGGGCCGACTAGCGGGAGATGAACATGAGCAGTTCTTC. Its translation is CAWGRLAGDEHEQFF. The whole variable domain, remainder taken from reference TRBV30 and TRBJ2-1, is SQTIHQWPATLVQPVGSPLSLECTVEGTSNPNLYWYRQAAGRGLQLLFYSVGIGQISSEVPQNLSASRPQDRQFILSSKKLLLSDSGFYLCAWGRLAGDEHEQFFGPGTRLTVL.

This chain connects TRBV25-1 to TRBJ1-2; D is ambiguous. The V gene's germline CDR1 is MGHDK and CDR2 SYGVNS. The CDR3 extends over 14 amino acids. The germline V and J ends were trimmed by 0 bases and 8 bases, with 13 bases remaining between them. This chain's CDR3 is CASSEYAIIGGYTF. CDR3 nucleotides: TGTGCCAGCAGTGAATATGCCATAATAGGCGGCTACACCTTC.

This clonotype was seen a handful of times. The CDR3, as DNA: TGTGCCAGTAGTATTTGGCCGATGAACACTGAAGCTTTCTTT. Translation: CASSIWPMNTEAFF. The rearrangement uses TRBV19 and TRBJ1-1; no clear D gene. Germline loops: CDR1 LNHDA, CDR2 SQIVND (reference sequence). The CDR3 has 14 amino acids. V was pared by 3 bases and J by 0 bases, with 8 bases between.

This clonotype was found a few times. The chain links TRBV20-1 to TRBJ1-2, with 9 bases lining up with TRBD1. V was pared by 0 bases and J by 6 bases, with 8 bases of the junction left unmatched. This CDR3 region has 15 residues. Germline V CDR1 and CDR2: DFQATT, SNEGSKA (reference sequence). In DNA, the CDR3 is TGCAGTGCTAGAGATTTATCCGGGACAGGGCATGGCTACACCTTC. Amino acids: CSARDLSGTGHGYTF.

This clonotype has a handful of counts. The genes are TRBV5-1 and TRBJ1-2, with 8 positions matching TRBD1. The CDR3 is 16 amino acids. Germline values: CDR1 SGHRS, CDR2 YFSETQ. J gave up 4 bases and V 1 base, and 9 bases lay outside the gene matches. CDR3 nucleotide sequence: TGCGCCAGCAGCTTGAGGGACAGGAACTTGGGCTATGGCTACACCTTC. Translating it yields CASSLRDRNLGYGYTF.

This clonotype turned up a few times. The junction differs from germline at one of its ends, possibly a read error. CDR3 protein: CASSPTSGRENEQFF. Written as DNA, the CDR3 is TGTGCCAGTAGCCCGACTAGCGGGAGAGAAAATGAGCAGTTCTTC. The V gene is TRBV5-1, the J gene TRBJ2-1, with TRBD2 matching 12 bases. The CDR3 has 15 amino acids. Germline V gives CDR1 SGHRS, CDR2 YFSETQ.

This clonotype was seen only a few times. This chain uses TRBV2 with TRBJ2-1, with 12 bases matching TRBD2. CDR3 length: 16 amino acids. CDR1 SNHLY and CDR2 FYNNEI come from the germline V gene. J gave up 10 bases and V 1 base, and 8 bases lay outside the gene matches. The CDR3 reads CASSEEVGLAGPEQFF. DNA for the CDR3: TGTGCCAGCAGTGAAGAGGTGGGACTAGCGGGTCCAGAGCAGTTCTTC.

Only a few counts were recorded for this clonotype. The chain joins TRBV7-9 to TRBJ2-5; D is unclear. Trimming removed 5 bases at V and 2 bases at J, with 12 bases between. The CDR3 totals 14 residues. CDR1 and CDR2 from the germline V gene are SEHNR and FQNEAQ (reference sequence). CDR3 DNA: TGTGCCAGCAGCGTGGCAGATCCTCAAGAGACCCAGTACTTC. Protein product: CASSVADPQETQYF. Full variable domain (outside the CDR3, taken from reference TRBV7-9 and TRBJ2-5): DTGVSQNPRHKITKRGQNVTFRCDPISEHNRLYWYRQTLGQGPEFLTYFQNEAQLEKSRLLSDRFSAERPKGSFSTLEIQRTEQGDSAMYLCASSVADPQETQYFGPGTRLLVL.

This clonotype was observed a few times. The chain employs TRBV24-1 and TRBJ2-1, with 12 bases that match TRBD2. The CDR3 totals 15 residues. Losses at the gene ends were 4 bases for V and 7 bases for J; bases not matched to a gene: 4. In germline, CDR1 is KGHDR, CDR2 SFDVKD. CDR3 protein: CATSERLAGVNEQFF. CDR3 nucleotides: TGTGCCACCAGTGAGCGACTAGCGGGAGTGAATGAGCAGTTCTTC.

Note on this clonotype: One end of the junction varies from germline; a read error may be responsible. This chain uses TRBV5-4 with TRBJ2-1; either TRBD1 or TRBD2 may supply D (5 bases each). The CDR3 is 13 residues long. Germline values: CDR1 SGHNT, CDR2 YYREEE (reference sequence). DNA for the CDR3: TGTGCCAGCAGCTGGGGGACCAACAATGTGCAGTTCTTC. The encoded protein is CASSWGTNNVQFF.

This clonotype was counted only a few times. V usage is TRBV7-6 and J usage is TRBJ2-7; 10 bases are a match to TRBD1. The germline V gene encodes CDR1 SGHVS and CDR2 FNYEAQ. The CDR3 spans 16 residues. V gave up 1 base and J gave up 6 bases; unmatched junction bases: 9. CDR3 coding DNA: TGTGCCAGCAGCTTAGTTCCCGGGACAGGGGATAGCGAGCAGTACTTC. This translates into CASSLVPGTGDSEQYF.

The chain links TRBV5-1 to TRBJ2-5; D gene uncertain. The V end lost 0 bases, the J end lost 4 bases, and 10 bases lay between the germline ends. Germline V CDR1 and CDR2: SGHRS, YFSETQ. CDR3 length: 14 residues. The CDR3 loop reads CASSLDATGETQYF. Here the CDR3 DNA reads TGCGCCAGCAGCTTGGACGCCACCGGAGAGACCCAGTACTTC.

The chain is built from TRBV5-6 and TRBJ2-1; 9 bases agree with TRBD2. CDR3 length: 18 residues. V was pared by 2 bases and J by 0 bases, with 9 bases of the junction left unmatched. CDR1 is SGHDT and CDR2 is YYEEEE in the germline V gene. Here the CDR3 DNA reads TGTGCCAGCAGCTTTCCTGCTAGCGGGACGTTCTCCTACAATGAGCAGTTCTTC. Residues: CASSFPASGTFSYNEQFF.

The genes are TRBV12-3 or TRBV12-4 and TRBJ2-2, with TRBD2 matching 12 bases. CDR3 length: 17 residues. With V trimmed by 8 bases and J by 2 bases, 9 bases remained unmatched. This chain's CDR3 is CASPLWTSGTNTGELFF. Here the CDR3 DNA reads TGTGCCAGCCCGCTGTGGACTAGCGGGACCAACACCGGGGAGCTGTTTTTT.

Only a few counts were recorded for this clonotype. J is TRBJ2-5 and V is TRBV25-1; 7 nucleotides agree with TRBD2. Germline CDR1 and CDR2: MGHDK and SYGVNS. This CDR3 has 17 amino acids. Unmatched junction bases numbered 21, after V lost 6 bases and J lost 8 bases. CDR3 region: CASSMTRAGVTKRTQYF. The CDR3 nucleotides read TGTGCCAGCAGCATGACGAGGGCGGGGGTAACCAAGAGAACCCAGTACTTC.

This clonotype was seen a handful of times. This chain connects TRBV5-1 to TRBJ1-2; D might be TRBD1 (5 bases). Germline CDR1 is SGHRS and CDR2 is YFSETQ. Trimming left V 8 bases short and J 6 bases short, with 20 bases between. There are 14 residues in the CDR3. As DNA, the CDR3 is TGCGCCAGTTCTGCACGCACTCTAGGGGATGGCTACACCTTC. Protein: CASSARTLGDGYTF.

The rearrangement joins TRBV18 to TRBJ2-5; D might be TRBD1 or TRBD2, each matching 5 bases. The CDR3 spans 15 residues. Per the germline V gene, CDR1 is KGHSH and CDR2 is LQKENI. V was pared by 0 bases and J by 4 bases, with 12 bases between. The CDR3, as DNA: TGTGCCAGCTCACCACCGGGGGTACGGCGAGAGACCCAGTACTTC. This gives the protein CASSPPGVRRETQYF.

The gene calls are TRBV24-1 and TRBJ2-3, with TRBD2 matching 7 bases. The V and J ends lost 3 bases and 2 bases, in that order; junction bases with no gene match: 4. The CDR3 loop spans 15 amino acids. Germline V lookup: CDR1 KGHDR, CDR2 SFDVKD. CDR3 region: CATSDSGDHTDTQYF. In DNA form, the CDR3 reads TGTGCCACCAGTGATAGCGGGGACCACACAGATACGCAGTATTTT.